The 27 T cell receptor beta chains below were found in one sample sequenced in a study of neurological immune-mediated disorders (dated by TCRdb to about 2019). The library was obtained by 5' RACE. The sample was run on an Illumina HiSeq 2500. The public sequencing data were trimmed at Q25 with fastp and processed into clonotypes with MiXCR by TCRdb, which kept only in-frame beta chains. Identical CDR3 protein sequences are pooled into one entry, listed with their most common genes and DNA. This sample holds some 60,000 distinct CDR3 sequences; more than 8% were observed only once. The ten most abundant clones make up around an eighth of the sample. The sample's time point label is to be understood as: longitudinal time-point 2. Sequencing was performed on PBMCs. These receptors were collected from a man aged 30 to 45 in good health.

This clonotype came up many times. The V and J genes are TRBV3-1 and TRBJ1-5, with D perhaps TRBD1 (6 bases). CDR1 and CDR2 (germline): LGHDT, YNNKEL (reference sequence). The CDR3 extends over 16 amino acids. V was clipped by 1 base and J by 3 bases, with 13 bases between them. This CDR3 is CASSQAGALLNQPQHF. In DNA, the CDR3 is TGTGCCAGCAGCCAAGCAGGGGCCCTACTCAATCAGCCCCAGCATTTT. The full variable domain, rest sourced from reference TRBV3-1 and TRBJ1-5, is DTAVSQTPKYLVTQMGNDKSIKCEQNLGHDTMYWYKQDSKKFLKIMFSYNNKELIINETVPNRFSPKSPDKAHLNLHINSLELGDSAVYFCASSQAGALLNQPQHFGDGTRLSIL.

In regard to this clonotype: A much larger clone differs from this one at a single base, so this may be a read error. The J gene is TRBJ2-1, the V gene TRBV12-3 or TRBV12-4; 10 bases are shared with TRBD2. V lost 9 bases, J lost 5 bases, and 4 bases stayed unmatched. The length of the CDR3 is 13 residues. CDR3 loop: CARRGLADNEQFF. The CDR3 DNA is TGTGCCAGACGTGGACTAGCGGACAATGAGCAGTTCTTC.

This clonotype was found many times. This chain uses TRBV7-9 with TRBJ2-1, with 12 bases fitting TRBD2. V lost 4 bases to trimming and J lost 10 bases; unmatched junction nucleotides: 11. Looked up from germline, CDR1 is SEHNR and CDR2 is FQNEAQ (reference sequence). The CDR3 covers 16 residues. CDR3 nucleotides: TGTGCCAGCAGCTCGACTAGCGGGAGCGGCCGAGGAGAGCAGTTCTTC. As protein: CASSSTSGSGRGEQFF.

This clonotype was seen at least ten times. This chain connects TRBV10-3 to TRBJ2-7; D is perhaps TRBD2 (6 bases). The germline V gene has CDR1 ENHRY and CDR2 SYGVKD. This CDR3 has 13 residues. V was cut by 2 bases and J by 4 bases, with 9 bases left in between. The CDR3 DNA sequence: TGTGCCATCAGTGAGGTCCGGGGGTACGAGCAGTACTTC. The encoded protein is CAISEVRGYEQYF.

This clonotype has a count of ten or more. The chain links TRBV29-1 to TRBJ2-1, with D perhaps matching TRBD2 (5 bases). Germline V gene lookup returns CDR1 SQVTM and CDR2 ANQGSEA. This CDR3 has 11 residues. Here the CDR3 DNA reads TGCAGTCCGGGCTGGGGAGATGAGCAGTTCTTC. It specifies CSPGWGDEQFF.

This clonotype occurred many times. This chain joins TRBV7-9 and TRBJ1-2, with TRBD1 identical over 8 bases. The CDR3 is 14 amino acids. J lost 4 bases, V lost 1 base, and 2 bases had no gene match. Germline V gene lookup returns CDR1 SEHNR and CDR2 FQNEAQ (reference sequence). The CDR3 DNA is TGTGCCAGCAGCTTAGGACAGGGGATCTATGGCTACACCTTC. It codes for CASSLGQGIYGYTF.

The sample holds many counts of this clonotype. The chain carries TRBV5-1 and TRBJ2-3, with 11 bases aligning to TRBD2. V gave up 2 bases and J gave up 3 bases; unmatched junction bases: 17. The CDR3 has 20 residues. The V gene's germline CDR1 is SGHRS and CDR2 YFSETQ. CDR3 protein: CASSFRLAGSTIMGTDTQYF. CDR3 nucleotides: TGCGCCAGCAGCTTCAGACTAGCGGGAAGTACGATCATGGGTACAGATACGCAGTATTTT.

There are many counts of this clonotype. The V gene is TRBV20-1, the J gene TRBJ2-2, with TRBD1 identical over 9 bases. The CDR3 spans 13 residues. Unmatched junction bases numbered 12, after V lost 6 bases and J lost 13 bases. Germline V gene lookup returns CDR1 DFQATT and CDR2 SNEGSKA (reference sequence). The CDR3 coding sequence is TGCAGTGCCCCGACAGGGGGAGAGCGGAGGCTGTTTTTT. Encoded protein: CSAPTGGERRLFF.

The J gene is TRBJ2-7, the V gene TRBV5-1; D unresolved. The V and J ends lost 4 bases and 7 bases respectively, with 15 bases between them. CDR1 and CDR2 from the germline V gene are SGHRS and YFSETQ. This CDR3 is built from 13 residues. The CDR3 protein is CASSPGGAWEQYF. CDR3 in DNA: TGCGCCAGCAGCCCCGGCGGCGCGTGGGAGCAGTACTTC.

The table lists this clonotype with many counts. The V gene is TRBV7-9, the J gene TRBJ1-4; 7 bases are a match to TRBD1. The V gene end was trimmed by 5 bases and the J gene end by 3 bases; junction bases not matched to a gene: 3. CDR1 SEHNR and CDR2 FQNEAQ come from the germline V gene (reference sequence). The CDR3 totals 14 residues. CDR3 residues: CASSPGTANEKLFF. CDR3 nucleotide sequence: TGTGCCAGCAGCCCCGGGACAGCTAATGAAAAACTGTTTTTT.

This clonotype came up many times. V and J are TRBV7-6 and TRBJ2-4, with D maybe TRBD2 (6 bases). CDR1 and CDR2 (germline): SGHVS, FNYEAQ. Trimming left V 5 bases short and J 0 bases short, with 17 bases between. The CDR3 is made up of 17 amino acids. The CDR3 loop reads CASSPGGTLGAKNIQYF. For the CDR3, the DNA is TGTGCCAGCAGCCCCGGGGGTACGCTTGGAGCCAAAAACATTCAGTACTTC.

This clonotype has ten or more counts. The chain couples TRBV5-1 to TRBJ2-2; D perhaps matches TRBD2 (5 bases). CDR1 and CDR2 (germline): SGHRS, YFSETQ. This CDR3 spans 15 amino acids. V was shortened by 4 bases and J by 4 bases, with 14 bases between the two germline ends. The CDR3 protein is CASSPGSTATGELFF. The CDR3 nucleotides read TGCGCCAGCAGCCCGGGATCGACGGCCACCGGGGAGCTGTTTTTT.

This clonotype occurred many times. CDR3 protein: CASSSRTAYEQYF. The CDR3 DNA reads TGTGCCAGCAGCTCCAGGACAGCCTACGAGCAGTACTTC. This chain links TRBV7-8 with TRBJ2-7; possibly TRBD1 for D (6 bases). Between the trimmed V and J ends, which lost 4 bases and 2 bases, there was a span of 9 bases. The CDR3 sequence is 13 residues long. The germline gives CDR1 SGHVS, CDR2 FQNEAQ.

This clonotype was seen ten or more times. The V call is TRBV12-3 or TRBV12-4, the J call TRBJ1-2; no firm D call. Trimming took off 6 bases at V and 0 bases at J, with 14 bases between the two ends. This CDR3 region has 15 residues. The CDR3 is CASSLALASNYGYTF. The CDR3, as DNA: TGTGCCAGCAGCCTCGCTTTGGCCTCTAACTATGGCTACACCTTC.

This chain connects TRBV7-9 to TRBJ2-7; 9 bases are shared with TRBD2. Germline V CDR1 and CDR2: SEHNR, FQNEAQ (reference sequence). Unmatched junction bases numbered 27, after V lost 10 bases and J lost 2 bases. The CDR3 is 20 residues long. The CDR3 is CAITLTYGGRGGRAPYEQYF. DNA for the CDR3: TGTGCCATCACCTTGACGTACGGGGGCCGAGGCGGGAGGGCCCCCTACGAGCAGTACTTC.

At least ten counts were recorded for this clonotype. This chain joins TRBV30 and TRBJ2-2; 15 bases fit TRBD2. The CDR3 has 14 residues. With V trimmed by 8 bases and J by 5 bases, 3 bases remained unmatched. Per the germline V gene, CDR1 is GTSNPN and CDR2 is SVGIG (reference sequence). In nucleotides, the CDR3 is TGTGCCCAGGGACTAGCGGGAGGAACCGGGGAGCTGTTTTTT. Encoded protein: CAQGLAGGTGELFF.

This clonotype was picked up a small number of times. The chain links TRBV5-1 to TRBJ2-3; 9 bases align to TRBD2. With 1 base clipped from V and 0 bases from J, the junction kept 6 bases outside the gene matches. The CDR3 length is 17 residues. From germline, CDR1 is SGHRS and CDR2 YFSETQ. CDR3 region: CASSLRPSGTSTDTQYF. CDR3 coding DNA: TGCGCCAGCAGCTTGAGGCCTAGCGGGACTAGCACAGATACGCAGTATTTT.

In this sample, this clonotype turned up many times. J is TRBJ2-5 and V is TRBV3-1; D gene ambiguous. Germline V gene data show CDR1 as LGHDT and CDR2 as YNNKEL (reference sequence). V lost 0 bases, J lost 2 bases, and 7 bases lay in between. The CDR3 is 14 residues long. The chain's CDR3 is CASSQDPAQETQYF. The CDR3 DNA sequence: TGTGCCAGCAGCCAAGATCCGGCGCAAGAGACCCAGTACTTC.

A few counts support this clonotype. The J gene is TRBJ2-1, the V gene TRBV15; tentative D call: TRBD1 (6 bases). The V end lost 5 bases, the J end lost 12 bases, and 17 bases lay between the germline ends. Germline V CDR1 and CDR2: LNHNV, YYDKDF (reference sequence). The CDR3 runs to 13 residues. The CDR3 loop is CATSHPDRTGQFF. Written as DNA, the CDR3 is TGTGCCACCAGCCATCCAGACAGGACGGGGCAGTTCTTC.

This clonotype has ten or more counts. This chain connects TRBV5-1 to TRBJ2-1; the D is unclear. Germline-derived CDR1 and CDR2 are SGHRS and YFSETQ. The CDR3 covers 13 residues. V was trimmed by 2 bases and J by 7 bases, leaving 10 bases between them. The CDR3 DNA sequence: TGCGCCAGCAGCTTTACTTTGTCTAATGAGCAGTTCTTC. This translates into CASSFTLSNEQFF.

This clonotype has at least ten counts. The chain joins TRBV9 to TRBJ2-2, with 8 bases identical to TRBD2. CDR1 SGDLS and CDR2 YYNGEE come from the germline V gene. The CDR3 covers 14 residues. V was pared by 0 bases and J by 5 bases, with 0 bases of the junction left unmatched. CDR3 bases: TGTGCCAGCAGCGTAGGCGGGAGGACCGGGGAGCTGTTTTTT. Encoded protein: CASSVGGRTGELFF.

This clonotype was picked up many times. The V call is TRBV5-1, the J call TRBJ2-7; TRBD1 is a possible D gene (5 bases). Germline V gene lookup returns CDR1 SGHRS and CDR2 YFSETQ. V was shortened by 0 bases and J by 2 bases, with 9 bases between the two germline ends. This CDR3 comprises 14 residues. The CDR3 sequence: CASSLVQTAYEQYF. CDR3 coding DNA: TGCGCCAGCAGCTTGGTCCAGACAGCCTACGAGCAGTACTTC.

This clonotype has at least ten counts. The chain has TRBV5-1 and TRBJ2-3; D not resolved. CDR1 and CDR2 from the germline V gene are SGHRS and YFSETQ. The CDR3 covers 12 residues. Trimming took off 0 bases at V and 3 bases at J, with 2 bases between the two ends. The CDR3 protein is CASSLETDTQYF. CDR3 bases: TGCGCCAGCAGCTTGGAAACAGATACGCAGTATTTT.

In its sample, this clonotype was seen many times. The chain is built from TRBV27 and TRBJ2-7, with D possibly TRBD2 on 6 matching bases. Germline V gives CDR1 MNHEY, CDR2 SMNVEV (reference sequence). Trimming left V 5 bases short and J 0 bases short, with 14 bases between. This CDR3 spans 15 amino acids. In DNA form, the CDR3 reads TGTGCCAGCAGTAATATGGCGGGACCCTCCTACGAGCAGTACTTC. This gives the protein CASSNMAGPSYEQYF.

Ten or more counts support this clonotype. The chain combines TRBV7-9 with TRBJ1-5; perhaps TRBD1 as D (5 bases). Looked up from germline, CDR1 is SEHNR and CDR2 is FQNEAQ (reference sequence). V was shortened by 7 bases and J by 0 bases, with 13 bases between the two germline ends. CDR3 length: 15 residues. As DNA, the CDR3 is TGTGCCAGCACCGAGGGGCAGCATAGCAATCAGCCCCAGCATTTT. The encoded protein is CASTEGQHSNQPQHF.

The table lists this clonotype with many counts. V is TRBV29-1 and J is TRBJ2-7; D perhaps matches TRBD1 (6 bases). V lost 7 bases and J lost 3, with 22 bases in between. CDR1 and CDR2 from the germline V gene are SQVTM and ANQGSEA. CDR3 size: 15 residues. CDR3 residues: CSATGTNHGIYEQYF. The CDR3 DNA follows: TGCAGCGCGACCGGGACAAACCACGGAATCTACGAGCAGTACTTC.

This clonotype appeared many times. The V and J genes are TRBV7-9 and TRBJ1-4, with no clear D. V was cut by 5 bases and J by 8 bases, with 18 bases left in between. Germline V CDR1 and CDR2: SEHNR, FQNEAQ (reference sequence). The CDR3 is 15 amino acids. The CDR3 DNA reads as TGTGCCAGCAGCGCGGCGAGGAGCGGCTCGGAAAAACTGTTTTTT. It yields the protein CASSAARSGSEKLFF. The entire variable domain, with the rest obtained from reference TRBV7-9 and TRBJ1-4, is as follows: DTGVSQNPRHKITKRGQNVTFRCDPISEHNRLYWYRQTLGQGPEFLTYFQNEAQLEKSRLLSDRFSAERPKGSFSTLEIQRTEQGDSAMYLCASSAARSGSEKLFFGSGTQLSVL.